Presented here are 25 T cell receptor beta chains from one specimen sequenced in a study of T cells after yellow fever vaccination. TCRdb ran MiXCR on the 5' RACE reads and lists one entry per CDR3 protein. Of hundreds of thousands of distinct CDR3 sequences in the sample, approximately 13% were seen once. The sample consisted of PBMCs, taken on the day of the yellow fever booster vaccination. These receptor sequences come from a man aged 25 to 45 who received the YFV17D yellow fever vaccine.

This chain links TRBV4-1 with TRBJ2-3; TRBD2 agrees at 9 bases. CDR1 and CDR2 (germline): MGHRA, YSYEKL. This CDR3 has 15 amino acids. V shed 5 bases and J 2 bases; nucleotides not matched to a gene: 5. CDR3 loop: CASSSQRGDTDTQYF. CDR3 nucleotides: TGCGCCAGCAGCTCCCAGCGGGGGGACACAGATACGCAGTATTTT.

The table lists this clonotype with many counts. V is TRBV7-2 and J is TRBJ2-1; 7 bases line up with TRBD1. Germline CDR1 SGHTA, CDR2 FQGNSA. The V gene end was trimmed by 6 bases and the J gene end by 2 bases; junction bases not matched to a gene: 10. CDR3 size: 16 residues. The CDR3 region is CASRKLRDSTYNEQFF. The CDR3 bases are TGTGCCAGCAGAAAACTCCGGGACAGTACCTACAATGAGCAGTTCTTC.

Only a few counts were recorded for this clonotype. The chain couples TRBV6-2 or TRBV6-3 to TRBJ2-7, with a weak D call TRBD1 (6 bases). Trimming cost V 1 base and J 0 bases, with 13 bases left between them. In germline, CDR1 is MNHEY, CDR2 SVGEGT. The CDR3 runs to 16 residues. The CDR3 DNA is TGTGCCAGCAGTTACTACCGGGACACACGCTCCTACGAGCAGTACTTC. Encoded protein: CASSYYRDTRSYEQYF.

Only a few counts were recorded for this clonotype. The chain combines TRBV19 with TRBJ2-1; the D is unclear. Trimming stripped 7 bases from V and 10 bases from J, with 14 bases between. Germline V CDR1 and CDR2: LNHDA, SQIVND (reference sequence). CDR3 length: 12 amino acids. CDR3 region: CASTSPQTEQFF. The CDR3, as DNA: TGTGCCAGTACCTCCCCCCAGACCGAGCAGTTCTTC. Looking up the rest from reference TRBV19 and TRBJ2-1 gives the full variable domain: DGGITQSPKYLFRKEGQNVTLSCEQNLNHDAMYWYRQDPGQGLRLIYYSQIVNDFQKGDIAEGYSVSREKKESFPLTVTSAQKNPTAFYLCASTSPQTEQFFGPGTRLTVL.

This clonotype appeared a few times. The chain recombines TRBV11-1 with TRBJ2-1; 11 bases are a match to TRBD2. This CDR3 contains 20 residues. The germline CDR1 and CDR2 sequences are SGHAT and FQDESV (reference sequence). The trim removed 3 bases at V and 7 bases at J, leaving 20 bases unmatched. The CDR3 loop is CASSFDLHPGLAVPQNEQFF. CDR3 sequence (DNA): TGTGCCAGCAGCTTTGACCTTCACCCGGGACTAGCGGTCCCTCAAAATGAGCAGTTCTTC.

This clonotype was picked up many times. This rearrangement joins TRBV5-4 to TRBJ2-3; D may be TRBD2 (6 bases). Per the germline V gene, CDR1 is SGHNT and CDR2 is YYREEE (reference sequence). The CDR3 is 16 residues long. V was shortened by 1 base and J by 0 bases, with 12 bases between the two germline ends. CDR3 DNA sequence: TGTGCCAGCAGCTTGACCAGCGGGCCTAGCACAGATACGCAGTATTTT. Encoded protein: CASSLTSGPSTDTQYF.

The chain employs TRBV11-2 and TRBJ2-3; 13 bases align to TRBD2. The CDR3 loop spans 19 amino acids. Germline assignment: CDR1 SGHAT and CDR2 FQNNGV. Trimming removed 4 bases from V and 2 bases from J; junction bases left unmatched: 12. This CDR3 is CASSSRTSGRGGTTDTQYF. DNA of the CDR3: TGTGCCAGCAGCTCCCGGACTAGCGGGAGAGGGGGGACCACAGATACGCAGTATTTT.

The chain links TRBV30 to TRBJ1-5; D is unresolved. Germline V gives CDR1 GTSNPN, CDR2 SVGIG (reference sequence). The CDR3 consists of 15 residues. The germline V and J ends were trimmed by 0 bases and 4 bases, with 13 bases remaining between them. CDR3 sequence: CAWSVRAARNQPQHF. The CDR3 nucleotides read TGTGCCTGGAGTGTAAGGGCGGCGAGAAATCAGCCCCAGCATTTT. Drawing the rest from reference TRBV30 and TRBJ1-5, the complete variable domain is SQTIHQWPATLVQPVGSPLSLECTVEGTSNPNLYWYRQAAGRGLQLLFYSVGIGQISSEVPQNLSASRPQDRQFILSSKKLLLSDSGFYLCAWSVRAARNQPQHFGDGTRLSIL.

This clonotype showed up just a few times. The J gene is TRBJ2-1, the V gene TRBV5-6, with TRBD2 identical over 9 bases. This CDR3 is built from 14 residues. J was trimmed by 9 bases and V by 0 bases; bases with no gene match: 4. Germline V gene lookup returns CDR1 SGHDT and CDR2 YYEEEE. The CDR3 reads CASSLGGRATEQFF. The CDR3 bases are TGTGCCAGCAGCTTGGGCGGGAGGGCTACTGAGCAGTTCTTC.

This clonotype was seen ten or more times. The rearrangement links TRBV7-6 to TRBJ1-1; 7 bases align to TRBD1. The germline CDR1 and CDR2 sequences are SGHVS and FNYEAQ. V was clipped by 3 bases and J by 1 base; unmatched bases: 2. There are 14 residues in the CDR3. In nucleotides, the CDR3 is TGTGCCAGCAGCTTCCGACAGGGGAACACTGAAGCTTTCTTT. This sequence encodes CASSFRQGNTEAFF. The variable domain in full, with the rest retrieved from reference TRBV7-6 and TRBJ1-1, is GAGVSQSPRYKVTKRGQDVALRCDPISGHVSLYWYRQALGQGPEFLTYFNYEAQQDKSGLPNDRFSAERPEGSISTLTIQRTEQRDSAMYRCASSFRQGNTEAFFGQGTRLTVV.

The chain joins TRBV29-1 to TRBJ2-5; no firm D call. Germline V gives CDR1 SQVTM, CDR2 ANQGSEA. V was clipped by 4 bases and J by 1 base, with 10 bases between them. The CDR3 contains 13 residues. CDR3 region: CSVGSAPQETQYF. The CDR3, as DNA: TGCAGCGTTGGGAGCGCACCCCAAGAGACCCAGTACTTC.

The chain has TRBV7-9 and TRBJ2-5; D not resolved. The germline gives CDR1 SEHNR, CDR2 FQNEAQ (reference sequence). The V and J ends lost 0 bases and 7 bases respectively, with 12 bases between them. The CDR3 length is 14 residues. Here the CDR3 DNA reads TGTGCCAGCAGCTTAGCAGTGACCATAAGGACCCAGTACTTC. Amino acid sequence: CASSLAVTIRTQYF.

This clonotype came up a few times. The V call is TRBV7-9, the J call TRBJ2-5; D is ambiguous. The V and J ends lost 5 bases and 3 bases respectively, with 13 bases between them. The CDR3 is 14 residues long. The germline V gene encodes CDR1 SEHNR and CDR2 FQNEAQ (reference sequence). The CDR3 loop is CASSRRAMEETQYF. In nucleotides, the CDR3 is TGTGCCAGCAGCCGCCGGGCTATGGAAGAGACCCAGTACTTC. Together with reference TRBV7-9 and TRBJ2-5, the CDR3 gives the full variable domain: DTGVSQNPRHKITKRGQNVTFRCDPISEHNRLYWYRQTLGQGPEFLTYFQNEAQLEKSRLLSDRFSAERPKGSFSTLEIQRTEQGDSAMYLCASSRRAMEETQYFGPGTRLLVL.

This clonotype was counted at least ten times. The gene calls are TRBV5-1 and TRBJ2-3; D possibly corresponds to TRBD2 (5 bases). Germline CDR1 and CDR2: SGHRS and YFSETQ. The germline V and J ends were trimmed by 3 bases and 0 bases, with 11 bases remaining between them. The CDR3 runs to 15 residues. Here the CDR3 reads CASSYSEPSTDTQYF. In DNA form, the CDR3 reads TGCGCCAGCAGCTATAGCGAGCCTAGCACAGATACGCAGTATTTT.

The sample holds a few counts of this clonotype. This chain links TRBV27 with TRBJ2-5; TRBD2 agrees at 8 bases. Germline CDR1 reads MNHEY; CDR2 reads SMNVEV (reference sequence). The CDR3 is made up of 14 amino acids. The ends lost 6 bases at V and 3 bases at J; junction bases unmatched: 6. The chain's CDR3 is CASRAAGVKETQYF. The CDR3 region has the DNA TGTGCCAGCAGGGCAGCGGGAGTTAAAGAGACCCAGTACTTC.

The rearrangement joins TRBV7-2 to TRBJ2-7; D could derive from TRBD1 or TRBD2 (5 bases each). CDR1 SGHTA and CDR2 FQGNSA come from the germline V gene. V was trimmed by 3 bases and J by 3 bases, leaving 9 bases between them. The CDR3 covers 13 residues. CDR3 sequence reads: CASSLGPFYEQYF. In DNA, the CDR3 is TGTGCCAGCAGCTTGGGACCTTTCTACGAGCAGTACTTC.

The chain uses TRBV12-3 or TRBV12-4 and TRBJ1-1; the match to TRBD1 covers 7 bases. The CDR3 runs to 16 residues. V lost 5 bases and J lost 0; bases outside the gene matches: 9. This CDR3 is CASSPLRGEMNTEAFF. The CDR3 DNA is TGTGCCAGCAGTCCCCTCAGGGGGGAAATGAACACTGAAGCTTTCTTT.

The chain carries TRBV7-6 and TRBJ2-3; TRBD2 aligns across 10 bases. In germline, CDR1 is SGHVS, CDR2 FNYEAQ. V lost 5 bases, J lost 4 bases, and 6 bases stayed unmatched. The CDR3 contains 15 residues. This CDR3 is CASSPLAGASDTQYF. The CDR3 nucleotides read TGTGCCAGCAGCCCGCTAGCGGGAGCTTCAGATACGCAGTATTTT.

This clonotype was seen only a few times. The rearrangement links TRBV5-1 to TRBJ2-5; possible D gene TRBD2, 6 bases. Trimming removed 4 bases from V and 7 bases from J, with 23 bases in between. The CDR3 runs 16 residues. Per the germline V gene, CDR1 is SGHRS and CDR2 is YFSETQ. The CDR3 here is CASSLSHPTDGGTQYF. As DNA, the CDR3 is TGCGCCAGCAGCCTCTCCCACCCGACCGACGGGGGGACCCAGTACTTC.

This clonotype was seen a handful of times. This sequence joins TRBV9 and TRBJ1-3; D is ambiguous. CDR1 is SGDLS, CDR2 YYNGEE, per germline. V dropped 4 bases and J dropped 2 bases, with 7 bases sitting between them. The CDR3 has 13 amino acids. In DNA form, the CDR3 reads TGTGCCAGCAGCTTACGACCTGGAAACACCATATATTTT. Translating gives CASSLRPGNTIYF.

Here the CDR3 reads CASSLGGASYTDTQYF. The CDR3 nucleotides read TGTGCCAGCAGCTTGGGGGGCGCCTCGTATACAGATACGCAGTATTTT. This sequence joins TRBV7-2 and TRBJ2-3, with D possibly being TRBD1 or TRBD2 (6 bases each). The CDR3 sequence is 16 residues long. Germline V gene lookup returns CDR1 SGHTA and CDR2 FQGNSA. The V gene lost 3 bases and the J gene lost 3 bases, with 16 bases spanning the gap.

CDR3 nucleotide sequence: TGCAGTGCTAGGGTGGGGTCAGGCAATCAGCCCCAGCATTTT. Its translation: CSARVGSGNQPQHF. The V and J genes are TRBV20-1 and TRBJ1-5, with D unresolved. Germline V gene lookup returns CDR1 DFQATT and CDR2 SNEGSKA (reference sequence). V lost 3 bases, J lost 2 bases, and 11 bases lay in between. CDR3 size: 14 residues.

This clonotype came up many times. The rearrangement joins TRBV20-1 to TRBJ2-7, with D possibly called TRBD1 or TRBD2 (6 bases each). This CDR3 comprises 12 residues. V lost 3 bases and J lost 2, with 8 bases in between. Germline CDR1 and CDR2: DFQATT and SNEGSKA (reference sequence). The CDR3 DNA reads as TGCAGTGCTAGTGGGGGGCCCTACGAGCAGTACTTC. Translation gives CSASGGPYEQYF.

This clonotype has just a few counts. The CDR3: CAISEKGLAENYEQYF. CDR3 sequence (DNA): TGTGCCATCAGTGAGAAAGGACTAGCGGAAAATTACGAGCAGTACTTC. The J gene is TRBJ2-7, the V gene TRBV10-3; 10 bases align to TRBD2. This CDR3 spans 16 amino acids. CDR1 is ENHRY, CDR2 SYGVKD, per germline. Trimming removed 2 bases from V and 4 bases from J; junction bases left unmatched: 8.

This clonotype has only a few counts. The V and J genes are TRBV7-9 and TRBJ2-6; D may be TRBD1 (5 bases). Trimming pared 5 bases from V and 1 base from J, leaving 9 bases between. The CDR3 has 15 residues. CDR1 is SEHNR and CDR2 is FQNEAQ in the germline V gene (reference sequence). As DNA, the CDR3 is TGTGCCAGCAGCGACAGAATGTCTGGGGCCAACGTCCTGACTTTC. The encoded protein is CASSDRMSGANVLTF.